Below, one TCR beta chain is given with its context. Its target is unknown. CDR1 MNHEY and CDR2 SMNVEV come from the germline V gene (reference sequence). This CDR3 comprises 17 residues. Trimming removed 1 base from V and 0 bases from J; junction bases left unmatched: 7. The data were produced by immunoSEQ multiplex PCR, yet TCRdb's version contains in-frame clones alone and is incomplete. The data show about 2.4 million clones, around nine tenths seen once. This record belongs to a study of shared clonotypes between healthy human individuals. Findings of the study overall: Generation probability values for non-shared clonotypes were lower than those for clonotypes shared by all four donors.

Specimen: naive CD4+ T cells sorted from blood. The subset here: CD45RA+ positively selected. The rearrangement joins TRBV27 to TRBJ1-1; 8 bases align to TRBD1. The TCR comes from a man aged 18 to 30 in good health. The CDR3 loop is CASSLYGTGTLNTEAFF. CDR3 DNA sequence: TGTGCCAGCAGTTTATATGGGACAGGCACTTTGAACACTGAAGCTTTCTTT.